The 24 T cell receptor beta chains below come from one sample, sequenced in a study of CD8+CD57+ T cells in acquired aplastic anemia. Patients included in sequencing had previously demonstrated CD8+CD57+ cell expansion by flow cytometry. According to the study, genomic DNA was the template for TCR beta VDJ and CDR3 profiling. A single record per CDR3 protein comes from TCRdb applying MiXCR to the reads. This table has approximately 170,000 distinct CDR3 sequences, less than 60% appearing once. The source material was sorted CD4+, CD8+, or CD8+CD57+ T cells (not recorded which) from PBMCs. These receptors were taken from a human donor with aplastic anemia.

The gene calls are TRBV10-1 and TRBJ1-1; no reliable D call. CDR3 length equals 15 residues. Germline V CDR1 and CDR2: WNHNN, SYGVQD (reference sequence). The CDR3 region has the DNA TGCGGCCGCGGTGTGAACGGCAGGATGAACACTGAAGCTTTCTTT. Protein: CGRGVNGRMNTEAFF.

Turning to this clonotype: Likely a read error: the CDR3 ends without its conserved phenylalanine or tryptophan. As DNA, the CDR3 is TGTGCCAGCAGCTTAGAGGGCACCACAGATACGCAGTATCTT. This translates into CASSLEGTTDTQYL. The V call is TRBV11-2, the J call TRBJ2-3, with D unclear. V lost 0 bases, J lost 2 bases, and 6 bases lay in between. Germline lookup yields CDR1 SGHAT and CDR2 FQNNGV. The CDR3 totals 14 residues.

This clonotype came up many times. The chain combines TRBV7-9 with TRBJ1-2; weak D call: TRBD1 (6 bases). Germline CDR1 SEHNR, CDR2 FQNEAQ (reference sequence). Trimming stripped 5 bases from V and 0 bases from J, with 10 bases between. This CDR3 is built from 14 residues. Here the CDR3 reads CASSEWTANYGYTF. The CDR3 DNA reads as TGTGCCAGCAGCGAATGGACAGCTAACTATGGCTACACCTTC.

This clonotype was recorded many times. The rearrangement uses TRBV19 and TRBJ1-5; D gene unclear. Germline loops: CDR1 LNHDA, CDR2 SQIVND (reference sequence). The germline V and J ends were trimmed by 9 bases and 0 bases, with 9 bases remaining between them. This CDR3 region has 13 residues. The CDR3 DNA reads TGTGCCAGCAGCTTAGGTAGCAATCAGCCCCAGCATTTT. Encoded protein: CASSLGSNQPQHF.

The chain recombines TRBV2 with TRBJ2-5; the D gene is possibly TRBD1 (6 bases). There are 14 residues in the CDR3. Germline assignment: CDR1 SNHLY and CDR2 FYNNEI. V lost 8 bases and J 2 bases, leaving 15 bases between the germline ends. CDR3 coding DNA: TGTGCCAGCGAGAGGGGCCAGGGGCAAGAGACCCAGTACTTC. This encodes CASERGQGQETQYF. The whole variable domain, remainder taken from reference TRBV2 and TRBJ2-5, is EPEVTQTPSHQVTQMGQEVILRCVPISNHLYFYWYRQILGQKVEFLVSFYNNEISEKSEIFDDQFSVERPDGSNFTLKIRSTKLEDSAMYFCASERGQGQETQYFGPGTRLLVL.

This chain joins TRBV19 and TRBJ2-5, with D perhaps TRBD1 or TRBD2 (5 bases each). Trimming cost V 7 bases and J 5 bases, with 17 bases left between them. The CDR3 is 14 residues long. Per germline, CDR1 LNHDA and CDR2 SQIVND (reference sequence). CDR3 bases: TGTGCCAGTATGGGGGACGGGCCCGGGGAGACCCAGTACTTC. Translation gives CASMGDGPGETQYF.

The rearrangement joins TRBV15 to TRBJ2-7, with TRBD1 as a possible D gene (6 bases). The last part of the DNA fits TRBJ2-5 better; the J call may be wrong. CDR1 LNHNV and CDR2 YYDKDF come from the germline V gene (reference sequence). The CDR3 totals 14 residues. The CDR3 DNA reads as TGTGCCACCAGCAGAGGAGGGGGCCAAGAGACCCAGTACTTC. Translated: CATSRGGGQETQYF.

There are a few counts of this clonotype. The V call is TRBV11-2, the J call TRBJ1-3, with D maybe TRBD1 (5 bases). CDR1 is SGHAT and CDR2 is FQNNGV in the germline V gene. The CDR3 is made up of 17 amino acids. V was clipped by 1 base and J by 1 base, with 14 bases between them. The CDR3 loop is CASSLVRGRVSGNTIYF. The CDR3 nucleotides read TGTGCCAGCAGCTTAGTCCGGGGCAGGGTATCTGGAAACACCATATATTTT.

This clonotype appeared a single time. In this CDR3 the conserved last residue, phenylalanine or tryptophan, is missing, so a read error is likely. The V call is TRBV20-1, the J call TRBJ1-3, with TRBD1 identical over 7 bases. Germline V CDR1 and CDR2: DFQATT, SNEGSKA (reference sequence). The CDR3 is 14 amino acids. The trim removed 6 bases at V and 0 bases at J, leaving 5 bases unmatched. CDR3 in amino acids: CSAPTGPSGNTIYL. The CDR3 DNA reads TGCAGTGCACCGACAGGGCCCTCTGGAAACACCATATATCTC.

Only a few counts were recorded for this clonotype. The genes are TRBV10-3 and TRBJ2-6; D unclear. The CDR3 extends over 16 amino acids. The germline gives CDR1 ENHRY, CDR2 SYGVKD. V was clipped by 7 bases and J by 0 bases, with 13 bases between them. The CDR3 DNA reads as TGTGCCATCACAGGCAGCCTTTTCTCTGGGGCCAACGTCCTGACTTTC. Amino acid sequence: CAITGSLFSGANVLTF.

This clonotype was recorded many times. This chain joins TRBV12-3 or TRBV12-4 and TRBJ1-3, with D uncertain. V shed 4 bases and J shed 4 bases, with 5 bases lying between them. This CDR3 spans 12 amino acids. CDR3 amino acids: CASSYHGNTIYF. The CDR3 DNA is TGTGCCAGCAGTTATCACGGAAACACCATATATTTT.

The chain employs TRBV3-1 and TRBJ1-1; 7 bases map to TRBD1. This CDR3 has 14 amino acids. CDR1 LGHDT and CDR2 YNNKEL come from the germline V gene (reference sequence). V was pared by 4 bases and J by 1 base, with 3 bases of the junction left unmatched. The CDR3 region is CASSPQGKNTEAFF. CDR3 bases: TGTGCCAGCAGCCCACAGGGGAAGAACACTGAAGCTTTCTTT.

This clonotype was recorded at least ten times. This sequence joins TRBV20-1 and TRBJ2-7; 7 bases map to TRBD2. This CDR3 spans 14 amino acids. The ends lost 3 bases at V and 2 bases at J; junction bases unmatched: 7. CDR1 is DFQATT, CDR2 SNEGSKA, per germline (reference sequence). CDR3 loop: CSASTAGRTYEQYF. CDR3 DNA: TGCAGTGCTAGCACAGCGGGGCGTACCTACGAGCAGTACTTC.

The chain couples TRBV6-1 to TRBJ2-1, with 9 bases that match TRBD1. This CDR3 is built from 16 residues. The J segment lost 6 bases and the V segment lost 8 bases, leaving 14 bases of the junction unmatched. Germline CDR1 MNHNS, CDR2 SASEGT. The CDR3 region has the DNA TGTGCCAGCTTAAATCCCGGGACAGGGCAGGGCAATGAGCAGTTCTTC. Translating gives CASLNPGTGQGNEQFF.

This clonotype was seen a few times. The V call is TRBV10-3, the J call TRBJ2-1, with TRBD2 matching over 7 bases. This CDR3 region has 13 residues. The V and J ends lost 7 bases and 4 bases, in that order; junction bases with no gene match: 4. Germline V lookup: CDR1 ENHRY, CDR2 SYGVKD. The chain's CDR3 is CAINRGGYNEQFF. CDR3 bases: TGTGCCATCAATAGGGGAGGGTACAATGAGCAGTTCTTC.

This clonotype was found many times. The chain has TRBV29-1 and TRBJ2-1; maybe TRBD1 (6 bases). Trimming removed 2 bases from V and 5 bases from J, with 10 bases in between. This CDR3 is built from 13 residues. From germline, CDR1 is SQVTM and CDR2 ANQGSEA. The CDR3 protein is CSVESGTHNEQFF. As DNA, the CDR3 is TGCAGCGTTGAATCCGGGACACACAATGAGCAGTTCTTC.

This clonotype has a count of ten or more. The chain recombines TRBV12-5 with TRBJ1-5, with D unclear. CDR3 length: 13 amino acids. Germline assignment: CDR1 LGHNT and CDR2 FRNRAP. V was cut by 6 bases and J by 3 bases, with 9 bases left in between. The CDR3 spells CASGLGFNQPQHF. The CDR3 DNA reads TGTGCTAGTGGCCTAGGATTCAATCAGCCCCAGCATTTT.

This clonotype was detected ten times or more. CDR3 loop: CASTHRDQETQYF. CDR3 nucleotides: TGTGCCAGCACCCACAGGGATCAAGAGACCCAGTACTTC. V gene TRBV6-1 combines with J gene TRBJ2-5; a possible D gene is TRBD1 (6 bases). V was clipped by 7 bases and J by 2 bases, with 11 bases between them. The CDR3 runs to 13 residues. Germline assignment: CDR1 MNHNS and CDR2 SASEGT.

The chain employs TRBV4-2 and TRBJ1-6; 7 nucleotides line up with TRBD1. The germline V gene encodes CDR1 LGHNA and CDR2 YNFKEQ. Trimming cost V 0 bases and J 10 bases; bases outside gene matches: 3. This CDR3 comprises 14 residues. The CDR3 is CASSQDPGQSPLHF. The CDR3 region has the DNA TGTGCCAGCAGCCAAGACCCGGGACAGTCACCCCTCCACTTT.

This clonotype was observed at least ten times. The chain links TRBV7-6 to TRBJ2-5; D is undetermined. The length of the CDR3 is 15 residues. The V gene lost 1 base and the J gene lost 6 bases, with 15 bases spanning the gap. Germline values: CDR1 SGHVS, CDR2 FNYEAQ. CDR3 in DNA: TGTGCCAGCAGCTTAGTGACCCCTCAAAGAAAGACCCAGTACTTC. Translating it yields CASSLVTPQRKTQYF.

Many counts were recorded for this clonotype. J is TRBJ2-1 and V is TRBV29-1; the D is unclear. V lost 8 bases and J 2 bases, leaving 13 bases between the germline ends. The CDR3 length is 13 residues. Germline V lookup: CDR1 SQVTM, CDR2 ANQGSEA. The CDR3 DNA sequence: TGCAGCAGCCGAGAGTTTCCCTACAATGAGCAGTTCTTC. It is translated as CSSREFPYNEQFF.

Worth noting for this clonotype: Because the CDR3's place on the DNA is in doubt, the DNA is left out and the CDR3 is given as listed by TCRdb. The V and J genes are TRBV24-1 and TRBJ2-2; the table's D call, TRBD1, has no DNA check behind it. CDR1 and CDR2 (germline): KGHDR, SFDVKD. The CDR3 is 17 amino acids long, termini counted. Here the CDR3 reads CATSDYRDRQFFGELFF.

The chain joins TRBV19 to TRBJ2-2, with 8 nucleotides matching TRBD2. The CDR3 has 16 amino acids. The V segment lost 3 bases and the J segment 1 base; nucleotides outside the gene matches: 4. In germline, CDR1 is LNHDA, CDR2 SQIVND (reference sequence). CDR3 residues: CASSISLAGNTGELFF. DNA for the CDR3: TGTGCCAGTAGTATTAGCCTAGCGGGGAACACCGGGGAGCTGTTTTTT.

This chain joins TRBV15 and TRBJ1-5; 7 nucleotides line up with TRBD1. Per germline, CDR1 LNHNV and CDR2 YYDKDF (reference sequence). The CDR3 is 13 residues long. V lost 5 bases and J lost 4; bases outside the gene matches: 2. CDR3 region: CATSGQANQPQHF. The CDR3 DNA reads TGTGCCACCAGCGGACAGGCTAATCAGCCCCAGCATTTT.